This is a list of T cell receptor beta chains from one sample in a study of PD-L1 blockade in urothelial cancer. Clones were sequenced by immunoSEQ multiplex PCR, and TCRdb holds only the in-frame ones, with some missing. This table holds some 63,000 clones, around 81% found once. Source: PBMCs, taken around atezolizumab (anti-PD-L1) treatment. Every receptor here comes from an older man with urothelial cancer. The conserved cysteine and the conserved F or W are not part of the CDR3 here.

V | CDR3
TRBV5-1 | ASSLGGDVHEQY
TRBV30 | AWERKQGGRNTEAF
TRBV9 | ASSHLLAEENTGELF
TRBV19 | ASTPTGVGEQY
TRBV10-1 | ASSEQGSYGYT
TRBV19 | ASSIATSGGTDTQY
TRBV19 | ASSRTAGKGYEQY
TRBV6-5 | ATADRGNTEAF
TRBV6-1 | ASSEYLGQGAFRDEKLF
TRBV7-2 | ASSLEATGGAGYT
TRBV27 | ASSSTPGQGPH
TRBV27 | ASSLRGSTEAF
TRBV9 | ASSGTPHRGSTDTQY
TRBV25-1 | ASSVGQANTEAF
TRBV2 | ASSLEVLPTPYGYT
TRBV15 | ATSYGLDEKLF
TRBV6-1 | ASSGQLGTGWTGELF
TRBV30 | AWSGDSSIAF
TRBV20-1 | SAIGTDEQF
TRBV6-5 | ASSYDRPSTDTQY
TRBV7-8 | ASSLNPGASYNSPLH
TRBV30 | ALEGTSYNEQF
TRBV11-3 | ASSLARTGGYT
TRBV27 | ASSPGGPNYGYT
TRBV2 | ASNIRGVQTNEKLF
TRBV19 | ASSISLRYGYT
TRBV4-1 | ASSPSPAPNEKLF
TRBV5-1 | ASSLQLAGVDEQY
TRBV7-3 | ASSLGGGSGNEQF
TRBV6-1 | ASSEIDTPSNQPQH
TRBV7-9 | ASSWDRGQTQY
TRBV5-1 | ASSDTGGEETQY
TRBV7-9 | ASSRTTDGYT
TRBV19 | ATLGAATDTQY
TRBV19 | ASSMTGAQGEPQH
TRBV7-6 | ASSIGDYRGGYT
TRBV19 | ASSTSQGLGYGYT
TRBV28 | ASMSSGTFYEQY
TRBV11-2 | ASITLGQGNTEAF
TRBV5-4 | ASSSGIQYGYT
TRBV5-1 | ASNGGGDEQY
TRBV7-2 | ASSLGPGQGASNYGYT
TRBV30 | AWRASLGSFSRSGANVLT
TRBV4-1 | ASSQDNSGVYNEQF
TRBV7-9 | ASRSSSYNEQF
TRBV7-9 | ASSLAETASYEQY
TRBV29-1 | SVELAGSSYEQY
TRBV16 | ASSQTTGEEANYGYT
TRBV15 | ATSTVRPGQRLVYEQY
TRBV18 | ASSPPGQGAIVDGYT
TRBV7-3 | ASSLYRGETQY
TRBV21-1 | ASSTHRDSTDTQY
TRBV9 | ASSAIGGGASEQF
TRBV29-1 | SVDVGQGNEQY